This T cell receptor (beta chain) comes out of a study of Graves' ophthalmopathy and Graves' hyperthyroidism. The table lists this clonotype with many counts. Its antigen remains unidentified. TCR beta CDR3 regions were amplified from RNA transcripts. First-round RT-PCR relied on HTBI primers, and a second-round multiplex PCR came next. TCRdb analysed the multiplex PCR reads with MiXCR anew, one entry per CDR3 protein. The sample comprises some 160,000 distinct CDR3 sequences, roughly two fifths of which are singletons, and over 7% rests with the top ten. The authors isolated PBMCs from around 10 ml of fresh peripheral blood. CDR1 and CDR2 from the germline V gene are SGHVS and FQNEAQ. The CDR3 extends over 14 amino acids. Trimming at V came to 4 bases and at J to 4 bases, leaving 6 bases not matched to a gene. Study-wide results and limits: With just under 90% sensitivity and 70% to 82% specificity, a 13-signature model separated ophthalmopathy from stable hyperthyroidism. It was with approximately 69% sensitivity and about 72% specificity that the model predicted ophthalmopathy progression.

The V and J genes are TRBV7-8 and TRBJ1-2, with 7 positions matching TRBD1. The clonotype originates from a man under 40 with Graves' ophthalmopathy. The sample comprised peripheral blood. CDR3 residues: CASSWDSSLYGYTF. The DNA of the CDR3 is TGTGCCAGCAGCTGGGACAGCTCCCTCTATGGCTACACCTTC.